Listed below are T cell receptor beta chains from one sample, sequenced in a study of human T cells and chemical hapten exposure. TCRdb fed the RACE reads into MiXCR, producing one record per CDR3 protein. The sample carries tens of thousands of distinct CDR3 sequences, 9.3% recorded once. The sample in question was whole blood, obtained in connection with sensitization to the hapten diphenylcyclopropenone (DPC). The receptors derive from a woman in her forties with alopecia areata. Some clones in this sample may be carry-over from other donors' samples. The CDR3 runs from the conserved cysteine through the conserved F or W. A D gene is named only where the DNA matches it firmly.

j_call d_call v_call cdr3_aa
TRBJ1-1 . TRBV28 CASSLKAANTEAFF
TRBJ1-1 . TRBV28 CASSLVALPQAFF
TRBJ1-1 . TRBV30 CASRGRLAEAFF
TRBJ2-7 . TRBV13 CASSLGATSYEQYF
TRBJ1-4 . TRBV5-1 CASSLWGSTNEKLFF
TRBJ2-2 . TRBV7-9 CASTLGSRGSGELFF
TRBJ1-3 TRBD1 TRBV12-5 CASAPLRDSAFSGNTIYF
TRBJ1-5 TRBD1 TRBV9 CASSVGGTGGQPQHF
TRBJ1-4 TRBD1 TRBV12-5 CASGAGQGSEKLFF
TRBJ2-6 . TRBV7-2 CASSSGANVLTF
TRBJ2-3 . TRBV4-3 CASSQDRTRPDTQYF
TRBJ2-5 . TRBV7-3 CASSLVGSETQYF
TRBJ2-3 TRBD1 TRBV5-5 CASSFGDRPATDTQYF
TRBJ1-2 . TRBV7-2 CASSPQGTYGYTF
TRBJ2-2 TRBD1 TRBV2 CASRRQGPNTGELFF
TRBJ1-1 . TRBV7-9 CASSFPGGTEAFF
TRBJ2-7 TRBD1 TRBV12-3/TRBV12-4 CASSSTQGAFYEQYF
TRBJ1-2 . TRBV9 CASRIEGSGTYTF
TRBJ2-1 . TRBV11-2 CASSLGQSNEQFF
TRBJ2-3 . TRBV11-2 CASSLVYKSTDTQYF
TRBJ2-7 . TRBV10-3 CAISVAGSPEQYF
TRBJ2-7 . TRBV12-3/TRBV12-4 CASSPSDLSSYEQYF
TRBJ1-1 TRBD1 TRBV30 CAWGQGEAFF
TRBJ2-3 TRBD2 TRBV7-2 CASSPLGPGLAGGHTDTQYF
TRBJ2-3 . TRBV2 CASRRGGGGTDTQYF
TRBJ1-1 . TRBV5-4 CASSPILNTEAFF
TRBJ1-3 TRBD1 TRBV7-9 CASSSGQGERDGNTIYF